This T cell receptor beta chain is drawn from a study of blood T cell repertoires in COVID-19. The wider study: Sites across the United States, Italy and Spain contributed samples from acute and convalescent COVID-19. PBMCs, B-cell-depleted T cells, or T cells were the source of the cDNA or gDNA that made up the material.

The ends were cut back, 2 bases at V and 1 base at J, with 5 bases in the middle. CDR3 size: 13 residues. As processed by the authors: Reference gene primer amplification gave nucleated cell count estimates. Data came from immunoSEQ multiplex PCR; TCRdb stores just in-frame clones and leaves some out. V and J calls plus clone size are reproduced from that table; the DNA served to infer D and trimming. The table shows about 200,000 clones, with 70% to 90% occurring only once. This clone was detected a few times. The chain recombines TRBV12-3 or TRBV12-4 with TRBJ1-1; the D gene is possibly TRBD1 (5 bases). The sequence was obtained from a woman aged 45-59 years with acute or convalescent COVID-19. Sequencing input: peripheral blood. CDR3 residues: CASSLQGNTEAFF. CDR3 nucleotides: TGTGCCAGCAGTTTACAGGGGAACACTGAAGCTTTCTTT.